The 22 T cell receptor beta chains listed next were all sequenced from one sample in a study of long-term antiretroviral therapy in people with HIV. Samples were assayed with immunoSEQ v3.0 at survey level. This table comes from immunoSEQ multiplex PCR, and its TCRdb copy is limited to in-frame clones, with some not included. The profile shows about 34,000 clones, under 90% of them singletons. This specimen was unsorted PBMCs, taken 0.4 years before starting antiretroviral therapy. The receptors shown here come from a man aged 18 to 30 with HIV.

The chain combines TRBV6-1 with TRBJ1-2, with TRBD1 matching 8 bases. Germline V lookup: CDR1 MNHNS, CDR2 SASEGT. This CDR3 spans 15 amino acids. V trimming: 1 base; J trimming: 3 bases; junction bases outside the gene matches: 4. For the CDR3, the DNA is TGTGCCAGCAGTGAAGACTACAGGGGGGACTATGGCTACACCTTC. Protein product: CASSEDYRGDYGYTF.

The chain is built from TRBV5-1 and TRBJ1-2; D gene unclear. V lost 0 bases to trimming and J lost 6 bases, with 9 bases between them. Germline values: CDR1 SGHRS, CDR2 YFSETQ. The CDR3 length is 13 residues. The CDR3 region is CASSLAPVDGYTF. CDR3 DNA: TGCGCCAGCAGCTTGGCGCCAGTGGATGGCTACACCTTC. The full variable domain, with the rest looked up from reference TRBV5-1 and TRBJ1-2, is KAGVTQTPRYLIKTRGQQVTLSCSPISGHRSVSWYQQTPGQGLQFLFEYFSETQRNKGNFPGRFSGRQFSNSRSEMNVSTLELGDSALYLCASSLAPVDGYTFGSGTRLTVV.

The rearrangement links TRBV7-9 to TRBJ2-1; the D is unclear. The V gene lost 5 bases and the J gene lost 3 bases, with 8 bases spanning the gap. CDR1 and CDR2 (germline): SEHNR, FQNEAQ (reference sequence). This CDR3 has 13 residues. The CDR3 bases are TGTGCCAGCAGCGAGAAACTCTACAATGAGCAGTTCTTC. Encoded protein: CASSEKLYNEQFF. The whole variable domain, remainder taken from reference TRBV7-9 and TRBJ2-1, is DTGVSQNPRHKITKRGQNVTFRCDPISEHNRLYWYRQTLGQGPEFLTYFQNEAQLEKSRLLSDRFSAERPKGSFSTLEIQRTEQGDSAMYLCASSEKLYNEQFFGPGTRLTVL.

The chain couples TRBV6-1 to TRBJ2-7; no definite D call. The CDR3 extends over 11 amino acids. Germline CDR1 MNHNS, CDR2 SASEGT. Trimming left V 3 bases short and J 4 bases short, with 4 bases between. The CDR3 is CASSEGYEQYF. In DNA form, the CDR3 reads TGTGCCAGCAGTGAGGGGTACGAGCAGTACTTC.

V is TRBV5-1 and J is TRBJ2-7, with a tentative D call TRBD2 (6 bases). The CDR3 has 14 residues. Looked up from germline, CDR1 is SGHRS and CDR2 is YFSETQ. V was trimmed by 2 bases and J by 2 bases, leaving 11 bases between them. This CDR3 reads CASSFRLGPYEQYF. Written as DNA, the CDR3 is TGCGCCAGCAGCTTTCGACTAGGCCCCTACGAGCAGTACTTC.

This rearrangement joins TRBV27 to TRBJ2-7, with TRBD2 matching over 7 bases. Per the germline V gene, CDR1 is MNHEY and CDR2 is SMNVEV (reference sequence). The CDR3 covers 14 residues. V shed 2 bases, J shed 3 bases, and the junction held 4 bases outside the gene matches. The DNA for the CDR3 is TGTGCCAGCAGTTTACGGGGGGACCACTACGAGCAGTACTTC. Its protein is CASSLRGDHYEQYF.

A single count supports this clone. The DNA for the CDR3 is TGTGCCAGCAGCCAGTCGGGACTAGCGACCGGGGAGCTGTTTTTT. It translates to CASSQSGLATGELFF. The chain employs TRBV7-3 and TRBJ2-2; TRBD2 agrees at 10 bases. J gave up 5 bases and V 5 bases, and 5 bases lay outside the gene matches. CDR3 size: 15 residues. Per the germline V gene, CDR1 is SGHTA and CDR2 is FQGTGA.

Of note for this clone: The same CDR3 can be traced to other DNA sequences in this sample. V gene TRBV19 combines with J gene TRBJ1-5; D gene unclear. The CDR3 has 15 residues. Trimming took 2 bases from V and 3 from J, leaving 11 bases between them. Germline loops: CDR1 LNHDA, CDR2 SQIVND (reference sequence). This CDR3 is CASSILDGNNQPQHF. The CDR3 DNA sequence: TGTGCCAGTAGTATATTGGACGGTAACAATCAGCCCCAGCATTTT. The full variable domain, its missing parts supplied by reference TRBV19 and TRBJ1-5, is DGGITQSPKYLFRKEGQNVTLSCEQNLNHDAMYWYRQDPGQGLRLIYYSQIVNDFQKGDIAEGYSVSREKKESFPLTVTSAQKNPTAFYLCASSILDGNNQPQHFGDGTRLSIL.

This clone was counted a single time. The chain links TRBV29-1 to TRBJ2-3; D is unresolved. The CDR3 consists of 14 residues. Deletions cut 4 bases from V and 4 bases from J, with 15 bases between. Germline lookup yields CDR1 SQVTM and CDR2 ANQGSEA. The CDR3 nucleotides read TGCAGCGTTGCCGGCAGGTTAAGTGCAGATACGCAGTATTTT. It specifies CSVAGRLSADTQYF.

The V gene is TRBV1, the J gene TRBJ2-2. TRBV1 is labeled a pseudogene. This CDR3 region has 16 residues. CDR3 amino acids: CTSSQDYGRGTGELFF. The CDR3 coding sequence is TGCACCAGCAGCCAAGATTATGGGCGCGGTACCGGGGAGCTGTTTTTT.

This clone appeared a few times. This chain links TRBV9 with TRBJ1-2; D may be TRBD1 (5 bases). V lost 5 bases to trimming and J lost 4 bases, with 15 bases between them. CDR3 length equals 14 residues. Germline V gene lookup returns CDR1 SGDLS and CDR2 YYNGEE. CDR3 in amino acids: CASSEFRESYGYTF. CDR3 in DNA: TGTGCCAGCAGTGAGTTCAGGGAATCCTATGGCTACACCTTC.

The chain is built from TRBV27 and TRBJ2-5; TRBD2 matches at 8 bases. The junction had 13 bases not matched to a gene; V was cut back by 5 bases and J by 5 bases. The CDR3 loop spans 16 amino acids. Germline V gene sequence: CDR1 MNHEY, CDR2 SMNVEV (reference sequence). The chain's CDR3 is CASSLSGEVGGETQYF. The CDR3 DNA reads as TGTGCCAGCAGTCTTAGCGGGGAGGTAGGGGGGGAGACCCAGTACTTC.

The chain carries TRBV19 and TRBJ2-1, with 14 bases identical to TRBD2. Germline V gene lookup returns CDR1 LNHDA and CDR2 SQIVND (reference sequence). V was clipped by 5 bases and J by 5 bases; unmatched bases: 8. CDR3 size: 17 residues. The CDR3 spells CASSDRTSGRRDNEQFF. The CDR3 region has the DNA TGTGCCAGTAGTGATAGGACTAGCGGGAGGAGGGACAATGAGCAGTTCTTC.

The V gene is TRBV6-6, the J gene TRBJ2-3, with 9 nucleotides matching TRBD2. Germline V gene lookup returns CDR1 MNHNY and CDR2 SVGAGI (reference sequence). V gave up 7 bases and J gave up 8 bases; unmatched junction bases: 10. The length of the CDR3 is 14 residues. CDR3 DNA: TGTGCCAGCATCCCGGGACTAGCAGGGGGTACGCAGTATTTT. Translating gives CASIPGLAGGTQYF.

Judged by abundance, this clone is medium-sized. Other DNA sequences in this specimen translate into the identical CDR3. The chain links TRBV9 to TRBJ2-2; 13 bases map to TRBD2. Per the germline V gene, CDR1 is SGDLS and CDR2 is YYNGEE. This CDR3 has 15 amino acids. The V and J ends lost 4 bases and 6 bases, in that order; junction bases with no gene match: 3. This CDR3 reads CASSPGLAGAGELFF. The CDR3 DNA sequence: TGTGCCAGCAGCCCAGGACTAGCGGGGGCCGGGGAGCTGTTTTTT.

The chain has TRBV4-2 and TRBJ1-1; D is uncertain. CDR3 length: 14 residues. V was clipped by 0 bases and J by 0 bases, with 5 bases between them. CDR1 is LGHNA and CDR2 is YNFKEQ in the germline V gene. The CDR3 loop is CASSQEWLNTEAFF. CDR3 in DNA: TGTGCCAGCAGCCAAGAATGGCTGAACACTGAAGCTTTCTTT.

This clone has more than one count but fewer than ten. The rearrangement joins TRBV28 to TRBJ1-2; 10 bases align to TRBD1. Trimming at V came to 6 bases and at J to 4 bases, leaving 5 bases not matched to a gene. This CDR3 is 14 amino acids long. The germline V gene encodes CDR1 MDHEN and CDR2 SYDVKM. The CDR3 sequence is CASRWTGGSYGYTF. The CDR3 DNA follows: TGTGCCAGCAGGTGGACAGGGGGAAGCTATGGCTACACCTTC.

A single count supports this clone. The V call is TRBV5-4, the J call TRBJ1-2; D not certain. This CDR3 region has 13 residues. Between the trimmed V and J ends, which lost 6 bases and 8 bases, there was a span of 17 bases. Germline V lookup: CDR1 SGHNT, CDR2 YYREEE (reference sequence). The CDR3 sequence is CASTDPRVRGYTF. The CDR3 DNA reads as TGTGCCAGCACCGACCCAAGGGTCCGAGGCTACACCTTC.

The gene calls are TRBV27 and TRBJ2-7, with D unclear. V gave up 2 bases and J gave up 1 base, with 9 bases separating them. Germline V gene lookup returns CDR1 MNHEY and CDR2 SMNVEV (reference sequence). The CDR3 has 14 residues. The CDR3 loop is CASSLIGVSYEQYF. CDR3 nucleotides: TGTGCCAGCAGTTTAATTGGCGTTTCCTACGAGCAGTACTTC.

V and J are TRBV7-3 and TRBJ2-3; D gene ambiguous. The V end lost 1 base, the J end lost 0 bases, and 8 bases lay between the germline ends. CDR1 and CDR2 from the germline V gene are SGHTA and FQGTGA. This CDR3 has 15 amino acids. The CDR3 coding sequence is TGTGCCAGCAGCTTAATTTTAACTAGCACAGATACGCAGTATTTT. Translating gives CASSLILTSTDTQYF. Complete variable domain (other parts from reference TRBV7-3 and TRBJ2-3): GAGVSQTPSNKVTEKGKYVELRCDPISGHTALYWYRQSLGQGPEFLIYFQGTGAADDSGLPNDRFFAVRPEGSVSTLKIQRTERGDSAVYLCASSLILTSTDTQYFGPGTRLTVL.

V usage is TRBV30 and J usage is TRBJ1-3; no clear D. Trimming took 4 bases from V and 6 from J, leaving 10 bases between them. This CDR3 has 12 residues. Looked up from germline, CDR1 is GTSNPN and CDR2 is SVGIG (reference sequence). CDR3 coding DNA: TGTGCCTGGAAGGGCCTTCTAAACACCATATATTTT. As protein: CAWKGLLNTIYF.

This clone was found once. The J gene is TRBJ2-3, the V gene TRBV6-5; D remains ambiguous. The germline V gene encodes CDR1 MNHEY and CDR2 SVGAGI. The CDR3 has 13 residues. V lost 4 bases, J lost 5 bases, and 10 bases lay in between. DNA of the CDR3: TGTGCCAGCAGTTTTTCGGCTGGAGATACGCAGTATTTT. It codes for CASSFSAGDTQYF.